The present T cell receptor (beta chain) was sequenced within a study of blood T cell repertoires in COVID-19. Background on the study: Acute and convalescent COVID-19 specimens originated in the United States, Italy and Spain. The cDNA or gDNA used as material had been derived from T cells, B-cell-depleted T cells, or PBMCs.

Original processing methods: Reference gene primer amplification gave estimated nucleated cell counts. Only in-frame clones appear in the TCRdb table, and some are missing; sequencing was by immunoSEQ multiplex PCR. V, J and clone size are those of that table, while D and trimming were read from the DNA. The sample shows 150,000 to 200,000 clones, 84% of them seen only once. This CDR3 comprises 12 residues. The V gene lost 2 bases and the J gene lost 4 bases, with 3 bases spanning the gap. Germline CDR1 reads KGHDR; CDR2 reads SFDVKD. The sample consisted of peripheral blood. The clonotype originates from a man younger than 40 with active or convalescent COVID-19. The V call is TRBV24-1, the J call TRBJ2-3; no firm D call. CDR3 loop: CATSDSADTQYF. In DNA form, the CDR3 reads TGTGCCACCAGTGATTCTGCAGATACGCAGTATTTT.